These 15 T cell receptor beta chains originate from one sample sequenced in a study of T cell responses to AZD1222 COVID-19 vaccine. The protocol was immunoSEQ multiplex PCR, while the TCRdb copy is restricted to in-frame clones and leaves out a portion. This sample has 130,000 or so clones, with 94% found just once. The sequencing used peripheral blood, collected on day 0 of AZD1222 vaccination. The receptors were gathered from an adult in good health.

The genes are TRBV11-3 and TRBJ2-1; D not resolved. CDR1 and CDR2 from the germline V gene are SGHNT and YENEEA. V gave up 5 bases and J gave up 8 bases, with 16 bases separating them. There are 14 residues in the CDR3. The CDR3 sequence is CASSLMDGVDEQFF. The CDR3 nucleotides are TGTGCCAGCAGCCTAATGGACGGAGTGGATGAGCAGTTCTTC.

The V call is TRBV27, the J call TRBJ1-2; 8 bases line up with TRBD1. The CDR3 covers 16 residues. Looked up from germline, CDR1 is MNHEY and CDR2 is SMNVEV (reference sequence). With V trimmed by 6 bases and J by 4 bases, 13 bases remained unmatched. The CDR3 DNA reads TGTGCCAGCAGCCACCGACTCGGGACAGGCATCTATGGCTACACCTTC. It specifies CASSHRLGTGIYGYTF.

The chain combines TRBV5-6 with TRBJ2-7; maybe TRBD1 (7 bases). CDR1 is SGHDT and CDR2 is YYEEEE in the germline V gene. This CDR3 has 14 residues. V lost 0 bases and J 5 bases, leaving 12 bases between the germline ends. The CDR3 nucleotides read TGTGCCAGCAGCTTGGGACAGGGAGGCGACGAGCAGTACTTC. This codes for CASSLGQGGDEQYF.

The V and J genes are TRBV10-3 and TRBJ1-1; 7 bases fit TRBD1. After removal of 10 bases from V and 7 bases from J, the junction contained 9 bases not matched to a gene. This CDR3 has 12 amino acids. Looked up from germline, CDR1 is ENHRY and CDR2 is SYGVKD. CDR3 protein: CASRSTGDEAFF. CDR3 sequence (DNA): TGTGCCAGCAGAAGCACAGGGGATGAAGCTTTCTTT.

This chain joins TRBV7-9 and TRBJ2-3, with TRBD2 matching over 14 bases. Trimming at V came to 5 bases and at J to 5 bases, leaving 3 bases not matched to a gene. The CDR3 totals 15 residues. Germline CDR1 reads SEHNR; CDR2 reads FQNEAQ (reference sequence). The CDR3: CASSLGTSGGDTQYF. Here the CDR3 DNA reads TGTGCCAGCAGCCTCGGGACTAGCGGGGGAGATACGCAGTATTTT.

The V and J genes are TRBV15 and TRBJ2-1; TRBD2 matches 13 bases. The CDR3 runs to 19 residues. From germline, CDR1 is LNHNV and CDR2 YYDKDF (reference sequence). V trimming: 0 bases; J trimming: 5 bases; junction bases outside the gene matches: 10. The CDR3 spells CATSRDVRTSGSRNNEQFF. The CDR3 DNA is TGTGCCACCAGCAGAGATGTCCGGACTAGCGGGAGTAGGAACAATGAGCAGTTCTTC. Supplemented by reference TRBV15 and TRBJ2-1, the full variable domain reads DAMVIQNPRYQVTQFGKPVTLSCSQTLNHNVMYWYQQKSSQAPKLLFHYYDKDFNNEADTPDNFQSRRPNTSFCFLDIRSPGLGDTAMYLCATSRDVRTSGSRNNEQFFGPGTRLTVL.

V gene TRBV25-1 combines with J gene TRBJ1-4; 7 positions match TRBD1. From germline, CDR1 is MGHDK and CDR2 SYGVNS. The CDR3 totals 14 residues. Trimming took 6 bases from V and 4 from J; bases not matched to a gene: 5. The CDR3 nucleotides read TGTGCCAGCAGCGAGGGACAGTTTAATGAAAAACTGTTTTTT. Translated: CASSEGQFNEKLFF.

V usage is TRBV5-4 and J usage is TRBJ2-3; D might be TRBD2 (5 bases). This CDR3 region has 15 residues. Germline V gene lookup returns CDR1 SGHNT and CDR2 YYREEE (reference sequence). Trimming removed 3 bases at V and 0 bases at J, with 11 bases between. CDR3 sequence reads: CASSSSGPSTDTQYF. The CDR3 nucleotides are TGTGCCAGCAGCTCGAGCGGACCTAGCACAGATACGCAGTATTTT.

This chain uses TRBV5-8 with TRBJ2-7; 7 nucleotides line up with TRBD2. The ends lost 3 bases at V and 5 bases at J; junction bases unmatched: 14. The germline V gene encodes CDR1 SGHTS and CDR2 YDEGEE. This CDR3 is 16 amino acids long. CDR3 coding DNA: TGTGCCAGCAGCTCCCCCTCCGGGGGGAGGGTGGACGAGCAGTACTTC. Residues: CASSSPSGGRVDEQYF.

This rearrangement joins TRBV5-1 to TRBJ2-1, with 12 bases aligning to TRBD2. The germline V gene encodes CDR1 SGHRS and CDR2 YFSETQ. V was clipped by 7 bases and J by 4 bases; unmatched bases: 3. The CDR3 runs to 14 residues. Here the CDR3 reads CASGTSGSYNEQFF. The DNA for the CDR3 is TGCGCCAGCGGGACTAGCGGGTCATACAATGAGCAGTTCTTC. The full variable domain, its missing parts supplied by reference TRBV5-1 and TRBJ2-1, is KAGVTQTPRYLIKTRGQQVTLSCSPISGHRSVSWYQQTPGQGLQFLFEYFSETQRNKGNFPGRFSGRQFSNSRSEMNVSTLELGDSALYLCASGTSGSYNEQFFGPGTRLTVL.

In DNA, the CDR3 is TGTGCCAGCAGCCTACTTGGCGATAACTACAATGAGCAGTTCTTC. It encodes CASSLLGDNYNEQFF. The chain recombines TRBV4-2 with TRBJ2-1, with D unresolved. The length of the CDR3 is 15 residues. Germline CDR1 is LGHNA and CDR2 is YNFKEQ. The V end was cut by 4 bases, the J end by 3 bases, with 13 bases between.

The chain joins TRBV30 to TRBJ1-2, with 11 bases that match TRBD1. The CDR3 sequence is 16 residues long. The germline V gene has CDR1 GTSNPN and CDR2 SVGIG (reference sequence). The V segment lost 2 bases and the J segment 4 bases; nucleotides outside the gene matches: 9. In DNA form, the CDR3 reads TGTGCCTGGAGTCACCGGGACAGGGGGTCCGGCTATGGCTACACCTTC. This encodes CAWSHRDRGSGYGYTF. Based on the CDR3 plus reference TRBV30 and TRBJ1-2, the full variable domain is SQTIHQWPATLVQPVGSPLSLECTVEGTSNPNLYWYRQAAGRGLQLLFYSVGIGQISSEVPQNLSASRPQDRQFILSSKKLLLSDSGFYLCAWSHRDRGSGYGYTFGSGTRLTVV.

Here the CDR3 DNA reads TGTGCCAGTAGTATAGCCGCCGGAAGAAGACTATTAGCCAAAAACATTCAGTACTTC. It is translated as CASSIAAGRRLLAKNIQYF. The chain links TRBV19 to TRBJ2-4, with D perhaps TRBD2 (5 bases). The V gene's germline CDR1 is LNHDA and CDR2 SQIVND (reference sequence). The CDR3 contains 19 residues. V shed 1 base and J shed 0 bases, with 19 bases lying between them.

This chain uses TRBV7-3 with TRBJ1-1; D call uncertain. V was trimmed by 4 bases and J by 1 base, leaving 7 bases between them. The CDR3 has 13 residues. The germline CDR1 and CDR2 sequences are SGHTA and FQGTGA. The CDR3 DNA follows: TGTGCCAGCAGCTCCGGACGGAACACTGAAGCTTTCTTT. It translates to CASSSGRNTEAFF.

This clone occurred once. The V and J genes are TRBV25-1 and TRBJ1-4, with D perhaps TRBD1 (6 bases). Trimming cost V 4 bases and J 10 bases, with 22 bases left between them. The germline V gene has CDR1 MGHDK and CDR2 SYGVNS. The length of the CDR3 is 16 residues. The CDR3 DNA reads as TGTGCCAGCAGTGCATCCGGGACACCAAGCTTTGGAAAACTGTTTTTT. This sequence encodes CASSASGTPSFGKLFF.